The 27 T cell receptor beta chains given below trace back to one sample, sequenced in a study of early T cells in non-severe SARS-CoV-2 infection. MiXCR, applied by TCRdb to the 5' RACE reads, yields one record per CDR3 protein. The sample consists of over 30,000 distinct CDR3 sequences, approximately 5.1% of them appearing once. Material: whole blood, obtained at baseline. The receptors were sampled from an adult who was a healthcare worker with PCR-confirmed SARS-CoV-2 infection or an uninfected control (not recorded which).

This clonotype showed up many times. V usage is TRBV6-6 and J usage is TRBJ2-5; D is perhaps TRBD1 (6 bases). Trimming cost V 6 bases and J 7 bases, with 15 bases left between them. Germline CDR1 reads MNHNY; CDR2 reads SVGAGI (reference sequence). The CDR3 extends over 13 amino acids. The CDR3 coding sequence is TGTGCCAGCAGCCCTAGGGGGATCGGGACCCAGTACTTC. Its protein product is CASSPRGIGTQYF.

This clonotype was recorded at least ten times. Germline is not matched at one junction end, which may reflect a read error. The chain is built from TRBV7-7 and TRBJ2-5; 9 bases are shared with TRBD2. This CDR3 contains 18 residues. Germline CDR1 SSHAT, CDR2 FNYEAQ (reference sequence). In DNA, the CDR3 is TGTGCTAGCAGCTTAGCGGGTCGGGTAGCGGGAGCCGAAGAGACCCAGTACTTC. It encodes CASSLAGRVAGAEETQYF.

This clonotype was recorded many times. This sequence joins TRBV27 and TRBJ2-1, with TRBD2 matching 10 bases. Trimming removed 7 bases from V and 8 bases from J; junction bases left unmatched: 5. The CDR3 extends over 13 amino acids. Germline values: CDR1 MNHEY, CDR2 SMNVEV (reference sequence). CDR3 sequence reads: CASMWSGRDEQFF. In nucleotides, the CDR3 is TGTGCCAGCATGTGGAGCGGGAGGGATGAGCAGTTCTTC.

In its sample, this clonotype was seen many times. This chain links TRBV6-1 with TRBJ1-5; unclear D gene. The V end lost 2 bases, the J end lost 6 bases, and 14 bases lay between the germline ends. In germline, CDR1 is MNHNS, CDR2 SASEGT. This CDR3 spans 15 amino acids. The CDR3 nucleotides are TGTGCCAGCAGTGAAAACGGGGTTGTGCGTCAGCCCCAGCATTTT. Protein: CASSENGVVRQPQHF.

In this sample, this clonotype turned up many times. Written as DNA, the CDR3 is TGTGCCAGCAGCTTAGGGGCCGAAAACACTGAAGCTTTCTTT. It codes for CASSLGAENTEAFF. The chain employs TRBV7-9 and TRBJ1-1; no reliable D call. The ends were cut back, 1 base at V and 2 bases at J, with 8 bases in the middle. Germline loops: CDR1 SEHNR, CDR2 FQNEAQ (reference sequence). The CDR3 extends over 14 amino acids.

This rearrangement joins TRBV10-3 to TRBJ1-1; D not resolved. The V and J ends lost 6 bases and 3 bases respectively, with 11 bases between them. Germline CDR1 is ENHRY and CDR2 is SYGVKD. CDR3 length: 13 amino acids. CDR3 coding DNA: TGTGCCATCAGGAATCGGGGAGACACTGAAGCTTTCTTT. Residues: CAIRNRGDTEAFF.

Ten or more counts support this clonotype. This rearrangement joins TRBV12-3 or TRBV12-4 to TRBJ2-1; 8 bases fit TRBD2. The CDR3 sequence is 13 residues long. The V and J ends lost 6 bases and 8 bases, in that order; junction bases with no gene match: 6. As DNA, the CDR3 is TGTGCCAGCAGCGGAAGCGGGAGTGATGAGCAGTTCTTC. Residues: CASSGSGSDEQFF.

Only a few counts were recorded for this clonotype. The rearrangement joins TRBV28 to TRBJ2-7, with D perhaps matching TRBD1 or TRBD2 (5 bases each). Germline V gene lookup returns CDR1 MDHEN and CDR2 SYDVKM. CDR3 size: 14 residues. CDR3 region: CASSLGPGLDEQYV. The CDR3 DNA follows: TGTGCCAGCAGTTTGGGGCCGGGATTAGACGAGCAGTACGTG.

This clonotype was recorded at least ten times. CDR3 sequence reads: CASSYRGSSGNTIYF. CDR3 bases: TGTGCCAGCAGTTACAGGGGGAGCTCTGGAAACACCATATATTTT. The rearrangement links TRBV27 to TRBJ1-3; 8 positions agree with TRBD1. Germline CDR1 and CDR2: MNHEY and SMNVEV (reference sequence). This CDR3 region has 15 residues. Unmatched junction bases numbered 2, after V lost 4 bases and J lost 0 bases.

Ten or more counts support this clonotype. This chain uses TRBV6-6 with TRBJ1-2; D is ambiguous. The germline gives CDR1 MNHNY, CDR2 SVGAGI (reference sequence). The CDR3 extends over 12 amino acids. V shed 7 bases and J shed 0 bases, with 6 bases lying between them. The CDR3 loop reads CASIATNYGYTF. The CDR3 DNA is TGTGCCAGCATCGCTACTAACTATGGCTACACCTTC.

At least ten counts were recorded for this clonotype. This rearrangement joins TRBV19 to TRBJ1-6; 7 nucleotides agree with TRBD1. V dropped 6 bases and J dropped 11; count of bases not matched to a gene: 13. Germline V lookup: CDR1 LNHDA, CDR2 SQIVND (reference sequence). The CDR3 totals 15 residues. The CDR3: CASSPGRGGVAPLHF. DNA for the CDR3: TGTGCCAGTAGCCCCGGGAGAGGGGGCGTGGCACCCCTCCACTTT.

Many counts were recorded for this clonotype. CDR3 amino acids: CASSFENTGELFF. The CDR3 DNA sequence: TGCGCCAGCAGCTTTGAGAACACCGGGGAGCTGTTTTTT. The rearrangement links TRBV5-1 to TRBJ2-2, with unresolved D. Trimming took off 2 bases at V and 1 base at J, with 3 bases between the two ends. Germline CDR1 SGHRS, CDR2 YFSETQ. The CDR3 covers 13 residues.

This clonotype was seen repeatedly, ten times or more. This sequence joins TRBV20-1 and TRBJ2-1; 11 nucleotides agree with TRBD2. The V segment lost 2 bases and the J segment 5 bases; nucleotides outside the gene matches: 2. The CDR3 totals 14 residues. CDR1 is DFQATT, CDR2 SNEGSKA, per germline (reference sequence). CDR3 sequence reads: CSARPGLADNEQFF. In DNA, the CDR3 is TGCAGTGCTAGACCGGGACTAGCGGACAATGAGCAGTTCTTC.

J is TRBJ2-2 and V is TRBV7-8, with 9 positions matching TRBD2. The J segment lost 7 bases and the V segment lost 6 bases, leaving 9 bases of the junction unmatched. The germline gives CDR1 SGHVS, CDR2 FQNEAQ. This CDR3 comprises 15 residues. As DNA, the CDR3 is TGTGCCAGCAGACCAATAGCGGGAGAGATCGGGGAGCTGTTTTTT. Its protein product is CASRPIAGEIGELFF.

A few counts support this clonotype. The chain uses TRBV28 and TRBJ2-5; 10 nucleotides align to TRBD2. Trimming at V came to 1 base and at J to 6 bases, leaving 5 bases not matched to a gene. Germline CDR1 reads MDHEN; CDR2 reads SYDVKM. The CDR3 covers 15 residues. CDR3 in DNA: TGTGCCAGCAGTTTATTTTCTAGCGGGAGCAAGACCCAGTACTTC. Its protein product is CASSLFSSGSKTQYF.

This clonotype was counted many times. This chain links TRBV5-1 with TRBJ2-3; D not resolved. The CDR3 runs 11 residues. V was shortened by 2 bases and J by 5 bases, with 3 bases between the two germline ends. Germline lookup yields CDR1 SGHRS and CDR2 YFSETQ. CDR3 sequence reads: CASSLVDTQYF. CDR3 nucleotide sequence: TGCGCCAGCAGCTTAGTAGATACGCAGTATTTT. Supplemented by reference TRBV5-1 and TRBJ2-3, the full variable domain reads KAGVTQTPRYLIKTRGQQVTLSCSPISGHRSVSWYQQTPGQGLQFLFEYFSETQRNKGNFPGRFSGRQFSNSRSEMNVSTLELGDSALYLCASSLVDTQYFGPGTRLTVL.

This clonotype has ten or more counts. This chain links TRBV7-3 with TRBJ2-1; D gene unclear. There are 15 residues in the CDR3. The germline V gene has CDR1 SGHTA and CDR2 FQGTGA. Deletions cut 2 bases from V and 5 bases from J, with 13 bases between. The CDR3, as DNA: TGTGCCAGCAGCTTAGGGCGAACCCCGAACAATGAGCAGTTCTTC. Protein: CASSLGRTPNNEQFF.

This clonotype was observed many times. This rearrangement joins TRBV18 to TRBJ2-1, with 11 bases fitting TRBD2. Per germline, CDR1 KGHSH and CDR2 LQKENI. V dropped 3 bases and J dropped 1; count of bases not matched to a gene: 5. The CDR3 has 17 residues. CDR3 protein: CASSPTSGSSSYNEQFF. The CDR3 bases are TGTGCCAGCTCACCTACTAGCGGGAGTAGTTCCTACAATGAGCAGTTCTTC. Full variable domain (outside the CDR3, taken from reference TRBV18 and TRBJ2-1): NAGVMQNPRHLVRRRGQEARLRCSPMKGHSHVYWYRQLPEEGLKFMVYLQKENIIDESGMPKERFSAEFPKEGPSILRIQQVVRGDSAAYFCASSPTSGSSSYNEQFFGPGTRLTVL.

This clonotype appeared many times. The chain recombines TRBV27 with TRBJ2-1; 11 bases match TRBD1. The CDR3 sequence is 15 residues long. The germline gives CDR1 MNHEY, CDR2 SMNVEV (reference sequence). With V trimmed by 6 bases and J by 6 bases, 7 bases remained unmatched. As DNA, the CDR3 is TGTGCCAGCAGCCTCCGGGACAGGGGGAGCAATGAGCAGTTCTTC. This encodes CASSLRDRGSNEQFF.

The chain combines TRBV29-1 with TRBJ2-6, with a possible D match to TRBD2 (5 bases). V dropped 3 bases and J dropped 2 bases, with 8 bases sitting between them. Per germline, CDR1 SQVTM and CDR2 ANQGSEA. The length of the CDR3 is 14 residues. The CDR3 coding sequence is TGCAGCGTTGACGAGGGTACTGGGGCCAACGTCCTGACTTTC. Translation: CSVDEGTGANVLTF.

In its sample, this clonotype was seen many times. This chain links TRBV12-3 or TRBV12-4 with TRBJ2-7; TRBD2 agrees at 7 bases. J was trimmed by 0 bases and V by 3 bases; bases with no gene match: 5. This CDR3 has 15 residues. The chain's CDR3 is CASSFVGEGSYEQYV. The CDR3 DNA follows: TGTGCCAGCAGTTTTGTAGGGGAGGGCTCCTACGAGCAGTACGTC.

At least ten counts were recorded for this clonotype. V gene TRBV12-3 or TRBV12-4 combines with J gene TRBJ2-5, with 13 bases that match TRBD2. The junction had 12 bases not matched to a gene; V was cut back by 5 bases and J by 6 bases. The CDR3 runs 17 residues. The CDR3 protein is CASSPTPGLAGVQTQYF. The CDR3 nucleotides are TGTGCCAGCAGTCCGACCCCTGGACTAGCGGGAGTGCAGACCCAGTACTTC.

At least ten counts were recorded for this clonotype. V and J are TRBV25-1 and TRBJ2-3; TRBD2 agrees at 7 bases. There are 16 residues in the CDR3. Germline lookup yields CDR1 MGHDK and CDR2 SYGVNS. Trimming took 4 bases from V and 0 from J; bases not matched to a gene: 7. In DNA, the CDR3 is TGTGCCAGCAGTGCCGCTAGCGGCCTGAGCACAGATACGCAGTATTTT. It is translated as CASSAASGLSTDTQYF. The full variable domain, in which reference TRBV25-1 and TRBJ2-3 provide the parts outside the CDR3, is EADIYQTPRYLVIGTGKKITLECSQTMGHDKMYWYQQDPGMELHLIHYSYGVNSTEKGDLSSESTVSRIRTEHFPLTLESARPSHTSQYLCASSAASGLSTDTQYFGPGTRLTVL.

This clonotype appeared many times. The rearrangement joins TRBV7-9 to TRBJ2-3; D remains ambiguous. The germline CDR1 and CDR2 sequences are SEHNR and FQNEAQ (reference sequence). V was trimmed by 10 bases and J by 4 bases, leaving 15 bases between them. The length of the CDR3 is 13 residues. The CDR3: CATADDAPDTQYF. The CDR3 DNA is TGTGCCACCGCCGACGATGCCCCAGATACGCAGTATTTT.

This clonotype was recorded at least ten times. The J gene is TRBJ2-7, the V gene TRBV5-8; D unresolved. Germline CDR1 is SGHTS and CDR2 is YDEGEE. V lost 0 bases and J 0 bases, leaving 13 bases between the germline ends. The CDR3 extends over 16 amino acids. The CDR3 DNA follows: TGTGCCAGCAGCTTGGATGCAGGAACAAGCTCCTACGAGCAGTACGTC. Translation gives CASSLDAGTSSYEQYV.

This clonotype was counted at least ten times. The chain combines TRBV7-2 with TRBJ2-1; 11 positions agree with TRBD2. This CDR3 comprises 16 residues. Trimming cost V 5 bases and J 9 bases; bases outside gene matches: 12. Germline CDR1 is SGHTA and CDR2 is FQGNSA. The CDR3 is CASSPSASGRFIEQFF. CDR3 nucleotide sequence: TGTGCCAGCAGCCCAAGCGCTAGCGGGAGGTTCATTGAGCAGTTCTTC. The full variable domain, its missing parts supplied by reference TRBV7-2 and TRBJ2-1, is GAGVSQSPSNKVTEKGKDVELRCDPISGHTALYWYRQSLGQGLEFLIYFQGNSAPDKSGLPSDRFSAERTGGSVSTLTIQRTQQEDSAVYLCASSPSASGRFIEQFFGPGTRLTVL.

The chain links TRBV7-9 to TRBJ1-1; D not resolved. The CDR3 runs to 15 residues. Between the trimmed V and J ends, which lost 4 bases and 6 bases, there was a span of 18 bases. CDR1 SEHNR and CDR2 FQNEAQ come from the germline V gene (reference sequence). Written as DNA, the CDR3 is TGTGCCAGCAGCTCGACGGCCAGAGGTGACTCTGAAGCTTTCTTT. Encoded protein: CASSSTARGDSEAFF.